This T cell receptor beta chain originates from a study of T-cell reconstitution after alpha-beta-depleted transplantation in children. This clonotype was counted ten times or more. Its antigen remains unknown. Germline V gene sequence: CDR1 SGHTA, CDR2 FQGNSA. The length of the CDR3 is 14 residues. Unmatched junction bases numbered 6, after V lost 3 bases and J lost 5 bases. Unique molecular identifiers were incorporated when the TCRbeta library was constructed. From the PCR reads, TCRdb called clonotypes with MiXCR, one entry per CDR3 protein. The sample contains 200,000 or so distinct CDR3 sequences, about 6% of which appear only once. Study-level findings and limits: Elevated TCRbeta diversity at day 60 was traced, in some patients, to surviving recipient T cells and thymic progenitors. By one year post-transplant, T-cell counts and diversity largely arose from T cells that were newly produced.

This chain connects TRBV7-2 to TRBJ1-1; TRBD1 matches 7 bases. This clonotype originated in a girl less than two years old with combined immunodeficiency, due to receive a stem cell transplant. Sequencing used PBMCs, obtained before TCRalphabeta/CD19-depleted stem cell transplant. The CDR3 nucleotides are TGTGCCAGCAGCTTTACAGGGGAGGCAACTGAAGCTTTCTTT. Translating it yields CASSFTGEATEAFF.